What follows are 12 T cell receptor beta chains derived from one specimen sequenced in a study of cytomegalovirus exposure and HLA in healthy donors. PCR employed 60 Vbeta and 13 Jbeta primers. Measured with immunoSEQ multiplex PCR; TCRdb has only the in-frame clones, and not every one. This sample has 100,000 to 120,000 clones; about an eighth occur once, and the top ten carry approximately 16%. Sequencing used PBMCs. The receptors were sampled from a middle-aged man in good health and CMV-seropositive.

The rearrangement links TRBV6-5 to TRBJ2-1; 9 nucleotides agree with TRBD2. V was clipped by 4 bases and J by 4 bases; unmatched bases: 8. From germline, CDR1 is MNHEY and CDR2 SVGAGI. This CDR3 spans 16 amino acids. The CDR3 is CASSSLAGTRYNEQFF. The DNA for the CDR3 is TGTGCCAGCAGTTCCCTAGCGGGGACGAGATACAATGAGCAGTTCTTC.

The CDR3 DNA follows: TGTGCCAGCAGCTTAACAGGGAACGAGCAGTACTTC. This codes for CASSLTGNEQYF. The rearrangement joins TRBV7-2 to TRBJ2-7; a possible D gene is TRBD1 (6 bases). This CDR3 is built from 12 residues. The germline V and J ends were trimmed by 2 bases and 5 bases, with 7 bases remaining between them. Per germline, CDR1 SGHTA and CDR2 FQGNSA.

This clone has just a few counts. The chain has TRBV27 and TRBJ2-3; maybe TRBD1 (5 bases). Deletions cut 7 bases from V and 6 bases from J, with 20 bases between. The CDR3 sequence is 15 residues long. CDR1 is MNHEY, CDR2 SMNVEV, per germline (reference sequence). CDR3 loop: CASTQRIGVSDTQYF. CDR3 nucleotide sequence: TGTGCCAGCACCCAGAGGATAGGGGTCTCCGATACGCAGTATTTT.

This clone has only a few counts. The chain joins TRBV5-5 to TRBJ1-5; D gene ambiguous. Germline V lookup: CDR1 SGHKS, CDR2 YYEKEE (reference sequence). This CDR3 has 15 amino acids. Trimming removed 2 bases from V and 6 bases from J, with 15 bases in between. The chain's CDR3 is CASSLQTLAGQPQHF. Here the CDR3 DNA reads TGTGCCAGCAGCTTACAGACCCTGGCGGGTCAGCCCCAGCATTTT. The full variable domain, with the rest looked up from reference TRBV5-5 and TRBJ1-5, is DAGVTQSPTHLIKTRGQQVTLRCSPISGHKSVSWYQQVLGQGPQFIFQYYEKEERGRGNFPDRFSARQFPNYSSELNVNALLLGDSALYLCASSLQTLAGQPQHFGDGTRLSIL.

There are a few counts of this clone. The V call is TRBV9, the J call TRBJ2-3, with D maybe TRBD2 (8 bases). V was clipped by 4 bases and J by 2 bases, with 20 bases between them. CDR1 is SGDLS, CDR2 YYNGEE, per germline. This CDR3 is 17 amino acids long. The chain's CDR3 is CASSRQGGLAFTDTQYF. DNA for the CDR3: TGTGCCAGCAGCAGACAGGGCGGACTAGCTTTCACAGATACGCAGTATTTT.

This clone was seen just once. An end of the junction differs from the germline gene, which may be a read error. This chain connects TRBV5-1 to TRBJ2-6, with 7 bases aligning to TRBD2. Germline CDR1 and CDR2: SGHRS and YFSETQ. The CDR3 is 16 residues long. For the CDR3, the DNA is TGCGCCAGCAGTCGTAGCGGGTACTCTGGGGCCAACGTCCTGGCTTTC. Protein product: CASSRSGYSGANVLAF.

The chain employs TRBV7-2 and TRBJ1-2; no firm D call. The CDR3 totals 12 residues. Germline V gene sequence: CDR1 SGHTA, CDR2 FQGNSA. V was trimmed by 2 bases and J by 3 bases, leaving 4 bases between them. The CDR3 DNA reads TGTGCCAGCAGCTTACCGGACTATGGCTACACCTTC. Its protein is CASSLPDYGYTF.

This clone was counted a few times. J is TRBJ2-1 and V is TRBV7-7; TRBD2 agrees at 10 bases. Germline CDR1 reads SSHAT; CDR2 reads FNYEAQ (reference sequence). The CDR3 loop spans 15 amino acids. Losses at the gene ends were 5 bases for V and 3 bases for J; bases not matched to a gene: 4. The CDR3 nucleotides are TGTGCCAGCAGCCCCGGACTAGCGGACTACAATGAGCAGTTCTTC. Translation: CASSPGLADYNEQFF.

Sample share makes this clone medium-sized (0.01 to 0.1%). The sample contains more than one DNA sequence encoding this CDR3. The V gene is TRBV4-3, the J gene TRBJ2-6; D uncertain. This CDR3 has 16 amino acids. Germline assignment: CDR1 LGHNA and CDR2 YSLEER. V was shortened by 0 bases and J by 0 bases, with 6 bases between the two germline ends. CDR3 coding DNA: TGCGCCAGCAGCCAAGATCCAAACTCTGGGGCCAACGTCCTGACTTTC. Its translation is CASSQDPNSGANVLTF.

The V and J genes are TRBV28 and TRBJ1-4; 9 positions match TRBD1. Germline CDR1 MDHEN, CDR2 SYDVKM. Losses at the gene ends were 4 bases for V and 10 bases for J; bases not matched to a gene: 7. CDR3 length: 14 amino acids. CDR3 protein: CASSSGQGTGKLFF. CDR3 sequence (DNA): TGTGCCAGCAGTTCCGGACAGGGGACGGGAAAACTGTTTTTT.

CDR3 loop: CSPWEGREQFF. In nucleotides, the CDR3 is TGCAGCCCTTGGGAGGGCAGGGAGCAGTTCTTC. J is TRBJ2-1 and V is TRBV29-1; TRBD2 agrees at 7 bases. The J segment lost 10 bases and the V segment lost 8 bases, leaving 8 bases of the junction unmatched. Germline V gene sequence: CDR1 SQVTM, CDR2 ANQGSEA. The length of the CDR3 is 11 residues.

The V gene is TRBV11-2, the J gene TRBJ2-7, with 8 positions matching TRBD2. Germline V gives CDR1 SGHAT, CDR2 FQNNGV. The length of the CDR3 is 17 residues. The J segment lost 4 bases and the V segment lost 3 bases, leaving 14 bases of the junction unmatched. CDR3 sequence: CASSFKRGYVAVYEQYF. CDR3 coding DNA: TGTGCCAGCAGCTTTAAGCGGGGGTATGTCGCCGTTTACGAGCAGTACTTC.